The clone carrying this T cell receptor (beta chain) was found once. The sample comes from a study of blood T cell repertoires in COVID-19. About the study: The United States, Italy and Spain were the sources of the acute and convalescent COVID-19 samples. The analysed material was cDNA or gDNA that came from T cells, B-cell-depleted T cells, or PBMCs.

The germline V gene encodes CDR1 SQVTM and CDR2 ANQGSEA. The ends lost 6 bases at V and 4 bases at J; junction bases unmatched: 9. This CDR3 region has 15 residues. Original analysis: Scientists estimated how many nucleated cells there were by amplifying reference gene primers. The protocol was immunoSEQ multiplex PCR, while the TCRdb copy is restricted to in-frame clones and leaves out a portion. The V and J calls and clone size come from that table; D and trimming were worked out from the DNA. The repertoire holds some 130,000 clones, with about four fifths as singletons. The V call is TRBV29-1, the J call TRBJ2-1; 10 positions agree with TRBD2. The specimen was peripheral blood. The receptor was derived from a woman aged 50 to 65 with acute or convalescent COVID-19. CDR3 coding DNA: TGCAGCGTCGTTGCAGCGGGGGGGGGATACAATGAGCAGTTCTTC. Protein sequence: CSVVAAGGGYNEQFF.